Below, 9 T cell receptor beta chains from the same sample are listed, as sequenced in a study of lymphopenia after photon versus proton radiotherapy. The table came from immunoSEQ multiplex PCR; TCRdb's copy has only in-frame clones and leaves some out. Of about 83,000 clones listed, around 88% are singletons. The material was peripheral blood, obtained from a patient treated with proton-based radiotherapy. Source of these receptors: a man in his fifties or sixties with pancreatic cancer.

The table lists this clone with a few counts. This sequence joins TRBV19 and TRBJ2-2; D gene unclear. Between the trimmed V and J ends, which lost 3 bases and 4 bases, there was a span of 9 bases. CDR1 LNHDA and CDR2 SQIVND come from the germline V gene (reference sequence). This CDR3 is built from 14 residues. In DNA form, the CDR3 reads TGTGCCAGTAGTATCGGAGCTATCACCGGGGAGCTGTTTTTT. This encodes CASSIGAITGELFF.

Comments on this clone: A junction boundary mismatches the germline segment, possibly from a read error. This chain links TRBV7-7 with TRBJ2-5; no firm D call. CDR1 is SSHAT, CDR2 FNYEAQ, per germline (reference sequence). This CDR3 is 14 amino acids long. The CDR3, as DNA: TGTGCTAGCAGCTTAGGTACAACCCAAGAGACCCAGTACTTC. Its protein is CASSLGTTQETQYF.

The chain recombines TRBV7-9 with TRBJ2-7; 8 bases fit TRBD2. Germline CDR1 is SEHNR and CDR2 is FQNEAQ (reference sequence). The CDR3 is 14 residues long. With V trimmed by 5 bases and J by 7 bases, 10 bases remained unmatched. CDR3 protein: CASSHTGTRSEQYF. CDR3 nucleotide sequence: TGTGCCAGCAGCCATACCGGGACTAGAAGTGAGCAGTACTTC.

This chain connects TRBV19 to TRBJ2-1; D is unresolved. The CDR3 totals 14 residues. Deletions cut 7 bases from V and 0 bases from J, with 10 bases between. The germline gives CDR1 LNHDA, CDR2 SQIVND (reference sequence). CDR3 sequence: CASIPSGSYNEQFF. The CDR3 DNA is TGTGCCAGTATACCCTCCGGCTCCTACAATGAGCAGTTCTTC.

J is TRBJ2-7 and V is TRBV10-3; no definite D call. The germline V gene has CDR1 ENHRY and CDR2 SYGVKD. CDR3 length: 11 amino acids. V lost 5 bases to trimming and J lost 7 bases, with 9 bases between them. The DNA for the CDR3 is TGTGCCATCAGTCAAAGTGTGGAGCAGTACTTC. Translating gives CAISQSVEQYF.

This chain links TRBV11-2 with TRBJ2-2; TRBD2 might be the D (5 bases). The germline gives CDR1 SGHAT, CDR2 FQNNGV. The CDR3 covers 17 residues. V was trimmed by 1 base and J by 0 bases, leaving 12 bases between them. The CDR3 DNA sequence: TGTGCCAGCAGCTTAGGCACCTGGGAGTCGAACACCGGGGAGCTGTTTTTT. Amino acid sequence: CASSLGTWESNTGELFF.

This rearrangement joins TRBV4-1 to TRBJ1-1, with TRBD1 identical over 7 bases. Germline V CDR1 and CDR2: MGHRA, YSYEKL. The trim removed 2 bases at V and 0 bases at J, leaving 3 bases unmatched. There are 15 residues in the CDR3. The DNA of the CDR3 is TGCGCCAGCAGCCAACAGGGGGGGGTGAACACTGAAGCTTTCTTT. Encoded protein: CASSQQGGVNTEAFF.

The chain uses TRBV5-4 and TRBJ1-2; 9 bases are a match to TRBD1. The CDR3 is 14 amino acids. The V and J ends lost 3 bases and 4 bases, in that order; junction bases with no gene match: 4. CDR1 and CDR2 from the germline V gene are SGHNT and YYREEE (reference sequence). CDR3 loop: CASSWAGQGYGYTF. The CDR3 region has the DNA TGTGCCAGCAGCTGGGCGGGACAGGGCTATGGCTACACCTTC.

This clone has only a few counts. The chain joins TRBV5-1 to TRBJ2-7, with TRBD1 as a possible D gene (5 bases). The germline V gene has CDR1 SGHRS and CDR2 YFSETQ. Trimming took 1 base from V and 3 from J, leaving 14 bases between them. This CDR3 contains 15 residues. Here the CDR3 DNA reads TGCGCCAGCAGCTTGCAGGCCATCCAGGGCTACGAGCAGTACTTC. This encodes CASSLQAIQGYEQYF. Filled out from reference TRBV5-1 and TRBJ2-7, the complete variable domain reads KAGVTQTPRYLIKTRGQQVTLSCSPISGHRSVSWYQQTPGQGLQFLFEYFSETQRNKGNFPGRFSGRQFSNSRSEMNVSTLELGDSALYLCASSLQAIQGYEQYFGPGTRLTVT.